A selection of T cell receptor beta chains follows, all from one sample in a study of cytomegalovirus exposure and HLA in healthy donors. Profiling relied on immunoSEQ multiplex PCR, and the TCRdb table lists in-frame clones only, not all of them. The sample has 200,000 to 300,000 clones, around 86% seen once; the top ten hold 0.95% to 1.5%. Sequencing was done on a sample of PBMCs. All receptors derive from a woman in her 30s in good health and CMV-seropositive. Each CDR3 is given with its conserved first and last residue. A D gene is named only where the DNA matches it firmly. Clone size is shown for a subset of rows, as once, few, many or a class of expanded clone.

V: TRBV19
J: TRBJ2-7
D: TRBD1
size: few
DNA: TGTGCCAGTAGGCGGACAGGGAACTACGAGCAGTACTTC
CDR3: CASRRTGNYEQYF

V: TRBV7-9
J: TRBJ2-7
D: -
size: -
DNA: TGTGCCAGCAGGGGGGTGAGGGGGACCTACGAGCAGTACTTC
CDR3: CASRGVRGTYEQYF

V: TRBV6-4
J: TRBJ1-1
D: -
size: once
DNA: TGTGCCAGCAGTAAGAACCGGGACACTGAAGCTTTCTTT
CDR3: CASSKNRDTEAFF

V: TRBV5-1
J: TRBJ1-4
D: TRBD1
size: -
DNA: TGCGCCAGCAGCTTAACGTTCCGGGACAGTGAAAAACTGTTTTTT
CDR3: CASSLTFRDSEKLFF

V: TRBV27
J: TRBJ2-1
D: -
size: -
DNA: TGTGCCAGCAGTCCCTCGTGGGGAGTCGCCTACAATGAGCAGTTCTTC
CDR3: CASSPSWGVAYNEQFF

V: TRBV5-5
J: TRBJ1-5
D: -
size: -
DNA: TGTGCCAGCAGCTTGCTAGAGAGCAATCAGCCCCAGCATTTT
CDR3: CASSLLESNQPQHF

V: TRBV4-1
J: TRBJ2-7
D: -
size: few
DNA: TGCGCCAGCAGCCAAGGGGAAGACAGCTCCTACGAGCAGTACTTC
CDR3: CASSQGEDSSYEQYF

V: TRBV18
J: TRBJ2-5
D: -
size: -
DNA: TGTGCCAGCTCACCTGAGGAGACCCAGTACTTC
CDR3: CASSPEETQYF

V: TRBV18
J: TRBJ2-3
D: TRBD1
size: once
DNA: TGTGCCAGCTCCGGATCCGGGACAGGGGTTATAACAGATACGCAGTATTTT
CDR3: CASSGSGTGVITDTQYF

V: TRBV5-1
J: TRBJ2-5
D: -
size: -
DNA: TGCGCCAGCAGCTTGGGGGAGGCCCAGTACTTC
CDR3: CASSLGEAQYF

V: TRBV19
J: TRBJ2-7
D: -
size: -
DNA: TGTGCCACTTCAGAGACTGACTACGAGCAGTACTTC
CDR3: CATSETDYEQYF

V: TRBV30
J: TRBJ1-2
D: -
size: -
DNA: TGTGCCTGGAGTGTGGACAGTTTCGGCTATGGCTACACCTTC
CDR3: CAWSVDSFGYGYTF

V: TRBV5-1
J: TRBJ2-1
D: -
size: -
DNA: TGCGCCAGCAGCATACAGAGAAATGAGCAGTTCTTC
CDR3: CASSIQRNEQFF

V: TRBV6-1
J: TRBJ2-3
D: -
size: -
DNA: TGTGCCAGCAGTGAGGGGGGTTGGGGTACAGATACGCAGTATTTT
CDR3: CASSEGGWGTDTQYF

V: TRBV19
J: TRBJ2-7
D: TRBD2
size: -
DNA: TGTGCCACTGAAGGGACTAGCGGGAGCTTCATGGAGCAGTACTTC
CDR3: CATEGTSGSFMEQYF

V: TRBV4-1
J: TRBJ2-5
D: TRBD2
size: -
DNA: TGCGCCAGCAGCCAACTAGCGGGAGCTGGTGAGACCCAGTACTTC
CDR3: CASSQLAGAGETQYF

V: TRBV4-1
J: TRBJ2-7
D: TRBD2
size: -
DNA: TGCGCCAGCAGCCCGACGGGGGGAAACAACGAGCAGTACTTC
CDR3: CASSPTGGNNEQYF

V: TRBV2
J: TRBJ1-4
D: TRBD1
size: -
DNA: TGTGCCAGCAGCGGGACAGGGAATGAAAAACTGTTTTTT
CDR3: CASSGTGNEKLFF

V: TRBV11-2
J: TRBJ2-7
D: TRBD2
size: -
DNA: TGTGCCAGCAGCTTAGCCCTAGCGGGAGCCGGCTACGAGCAGTACTTC
CDR3: CASSLALAGAGYEQYF

V: TRBV28
J: TRBJ1-5
D: -
size: -
DNA: TGTGCCAGCAGAGTCAAGGGGTGGGGTGGGCAGCCCCAGCATTTT
CDR3: CASRVKGWGGQPQHF

V: TRBV7-7
J: TRBJ2-5
D: TRBD2
size: -
DNA: TGTGCTAGCAGCTTGAGGGCCGCTCAAGGGGTAGCGGGATCCCAAGAGACCCAGTACTTC
CDR3: CASSLRAAQGVAGSQETQYF

V: TRBV15
J: TRBJ1-2
D: -
size: -
DNA: TGTGCCACCAGCAGTGAAGACTTCTATGGCTACACCTTC
CDR3: CATSSEDFYGYTF

V: TRBV19
J: TRBJ2-7
D: -
size: -
DNA: TGTGCCAGTAGTGTTAGTACAGGATACGAGCAGTACTTC
CDR3: CASSVSTGYEQYF

V: TRBV30
J: TRBJ2-7
D: -
size: -
DNA: TGTGCCTCACTCGTGGCGGGTTACGAGCAGTACTTC
CDR3: CASLVAGYEQYF

V: TRBV6-5
J: TRBJ2-2
D: -
size: -
DNA: TGTGCCAGCAGTTACCACGACAGTATAGAAACCGGGGAGCTGTTTTTT
CDR3: CASSYHDSIETGELFF

V: TRBV29-1
J: TRBJ1-1
D: -
size: -
DNA: TGCAGCGTCGGGGGGGCTTCACAGATTCGTGGGGACACTGAAGCTTTCTTT
CDR3: CSVGGASQIRGDTEAFF

V: TRBV5-1
J: TRBJ1-1
D: -
size: -
DNA: TGCGCCAGCACCCTGGGGCCTTTGGGGAACACTGAAGCTTTCTTT
CDR3: CASTLGPLGNTEAFF

V: TRBV30
J: TRBJ2-2
D: -
size: few
DNA: TGTGCCTGGTCAGCCGGGGAGCTGTTTTTT
CDR3: CAWSAGELFF

V: TRBV4-1
J: TRBJ1-1
D: -
size: -
DNA: TGCGCCAGCAGCCAAGAGGCTCAACAGAACACTGAAGCTTTCTTT
CDR3: CASSQEAQQNTEAFF

V: TRBV28
J: TRBJ1-1
D: -
size: once
DNA: TGTGCCAGCAGTTTGCGGGGGGAGAGGGCTTTCTTT
CDR3: CASSLRGERAFF

V: TRBV5-4
J: TRBJ1-2
D: -
size: -
DNA: TGTGCCAGCAGTTTGGGGCAAAATGGCTACACCTTC
CDR3: CASSLGQNGYTF

V: TRBV9
J: TRBJ2-7
D: TRBD2
size: -
DNA: TGTGCCAGCAGCCCGAGGGCGGGGACTAGCGGCTACGAGCAGTACTTC
CDR3: CASSPRAGTSGYEQYF

V: TRBV19
J: TRBJ2-2
D: TRBD1
size: once
DNA: TGTGCCAGTAGTAGGGACAGTCACACCGGGGAGCTGTTTTTT
CDR3: CASSRDSHTGELFF

V: TRBV7-9
J: TRBJ2-7
D: TRBD1
size: -
DNA: TGTGCCAGCAGCCCAGGGGACAGGCAGTACTTC
CDR3: CASSPGDRQYF

V: TRBV18
J: TRBJ2-4
D: TRBD1
size: -
DNA: TGTGCCAGCTCACCAACGACAGGGGTAATAGCCAAAAACATTCAGTACTTC
CDR3: CASSPTTGVIAKNIQYF

V: TRBV6-1
J: TRBJ2-1
D: -
size: -
DNA: TGTGCCAGCAGTGTTAGCGGGACAGCCTACAATGAGCAGTTCTTC
CDR3: CASSVSGTAYNEQFF

V: TRBV11-3
J: TRBJ2-5
D: TRBD2
size: -
DNA: TGTGCCAGCAGCTTAGTCCTAGCGGGACTAGAGACCCAGTACTTC
CDR3: CASSLVLAGLETQYF

V: TRBV5-5
J: TRBJ1-5
D: -
size: -
DNA: TGTGCCAGCAGCTTGGAGGCGGTTCCTAAAAGCAATCAGCCCCAGCATTTT
CDR3: CASSLEAVPKSNQPQHF

V: TRBV5-1
J: TRBJ2-7
D: -
size: -
DNA: TGCGCCAGCAGACGGGACGGGACAACCTACGAGCAGTACTTC
CDR3: CASRRDGTTYEQYF

V: TRBV11-2
J: TRBJ2-7
D: TRBD2
size: -
DNA: TGTGCCAGCAGCTTAGAAAGCGGGAGGGCCTACGAGCAGTACTTC
CDR3: CASSLESGRAYEQYF

V: TRBV30
J: TRBJ2-7
D: TRBD2
size: -
DNA: TGTGCCTGGAACCCTAGCGGGAGTTACGAGCAGTACTTC
CDR3: CAWNPSGSYEQYF

V: TRBV30
J: TRBJ1-1
D: -
size: -
DNA: TGTGCCTGGAGTCAGGTTACTGAAGCTTTCTTT
CDR3: CAWSQVTEAFF

V: TRBV5-1
J: TRBJ2-5
D: TRBD1
size: -
DNA: TGCGCCAGCAGCTTGCCCGGGACAGGGACAAGCAAGACCCAGTACTTC
CDR3: CASSLPGTGTSKTQYF

V: TRBV30
J: TRBJ1-6
D: -
size: -
DNA: TGTGCCTGGAGCTTGATGACAGTTAATTCACCCCTCCACTTT
CDR3: CAWSLMTVNSPLHF

V: TRBV5-1
J: TRBJ2-5
D: -
size: -
DNA: TGCGCCAGCAGCTTAGGAGCGGAAGAGACCCAGTACTTC
CDR3: CASSLGAEETQYF

V: TRBV7-9
J: TRBJ2-7
D: TRBD2
size: few
DNA: TGTGCCAGCAGAGACACCGGGACTAGGGACTACGAGCAGTACTTC
CDR3: CASRDTGTRDYEQYF

V: TRBV5-1
J: TRBJ2-4
D: -
size: -
DNA: TGCGCCAGCAGCTTGTGGGGAGACCTAGCCAAAAACATTCAGTACTTC
CDR3: CASSLWGDLAKNIQYF

V: TRBV4-1
J: TRBJ1-5
D: TRBD1
size: -
DNA: TGCGCCAGCAGCCAAGGACAGGGTCTAGGGCCCCAGCATTTT
CDR3: CASSQGQGLGPQHF

V: TRBV19
J: TRBJ2-2
D: -
size: -
DNA: TGTGCCAGTAGTATCGGGGGAGCCACCGGGGAGCTGTTTTTT
CDR3: CASSIGGATGELFF

V: TRBV6-1
J: TRBJ1-1
D: -
size: once
DNA: TGTGCCAGCAGTGTGGGGGGGCTTGGCACTGAAGCTTTCTTT
CDR3: CASSVGGLGTEAFF

V: TRBV5-4
J: TRBJ2-2
D: TRBD1
size: few
DNA: TGTGCCAGCATCAACAGGGGTAAGGACGGGGAGCTGTTTTTT
CDR3: CASINRGKDGELFF

V: TRBV5-1
J: TRBJ2-2
D: TRBD1
size: -
DNA: TGCGCCAGCAGCTTACCGGGACAGGGATTGGGGCTGCTGTTTTTT
CDR3: CASSLPGQGLGLLFF

V: TRBV27
J: TRBJ1-5
D: TRBD1
size: -
DNA: TGTGCCAGCAGTCTCGACAGGGGGCAGGGGCCCCAGCATTTT
CDR3: CASSLDRGQGPQHF

V: TRBV19
J: TRBJ2-1
D: TRBD2
size: once
DNA: TGTGCCAGTAGTGTGACTAGCGGGGTTTACTACAATGAGCAGTTCTTC
CDR3: CASSVTSGVYYNEQFF

V: TRBV5-4
J: TRBJ2-7
D: TRBD1
size: -
DNA: TGTGCCAGCAGCTTGGGGGACAGATCCTACGAGCAGTACTTC
CDR3: CASSLGDRSYEQYF

V: TRBV27
J: TRBJ2-1
D: -
size: -
DNA: TGTGCCAGCAGTTCGACAGCTCCGACAGGATACCCTAGCAATGAGCAGTTCTTC
CDR3: CASSSTAPTGYPSNEQFF

V: TRBV30
J: TRBJ2-1
D: TRBD2
size: -
DNA: TGTGCCTGGAGTACCCTAGCGGCCTACAATGAGCAGTTCTTC
CDR3: CAWSTLAAYNEQFF

V: TRBV11-3
J: TRBJ2-1
D: TRBD2
size: -
DNA: TGTGCCAGCAGCTTAGCTATAGCGGGAGGTATCAATGAGCAGTTCTTC
CDR3: CASSLAIAGGINEQFF

V: TRBV4-2
J: TRBJ2-1
D: TRBD2
size: -
DNA: TGTGCCAGCAGCCAAGCCCTGCTAGCGGGAGATAGCAATGAGCAGTTCTTC
CDR3: CASSQALLAGDSNEQFF

V: TRBV25-1
J: TRBJ2-7
D: -
size: -
DNA: TGTGCCAGCAGTGACACCGGGACAAAAAAAAGGGGCGAGCAGTACTTC
CDR3: CASSDTGTKKRGEQYF